These T cell receptor beta chains were read from a single sample in a study of identifying expanded T cells in peripheral blood. TCRdb's table, derived via immunoSEQ multiplex PCR, lists solely in-frame clones and lacks some. The sample has under 90,000 clones, around 89% seen once; the top ten hold about 3%. The sequencing sample was made of blood. The receptor set was obtained from a person aged 18 to 69 in good health. CDR3s leave out the opening cysteine and the closing phenylalanine or tryptophan.

>TRBJ1-1|TRBV14
ASRTQWENTEAF
>TRBJ2-2|TRBV5-6
ASSLAAAIRTGELF
>TRBJ2-2|TRBV11-3
ASSVRDRGTGELF
>TRBJ2-3|TRBV9
ASSVVSLRTSADTQY
>TRBJ1-2|TRBV7-2
ASSFITGESGYT
>TRBJ1-4|TRBV25-1
ASSGHGQGREKLF
>TRBJ1-5|TRBV19
ASSGTGGKRRSNQPQH
>TRBJ2-7|TRBV5-5
ASIIRTGGGEQY
>TRBJ1-2|TRBV5-4
ASSSDGTGFYGYT
>TRBJ1-4|TRBV5-1
ASSLGGGEKLF
>TRBJ2-7|TRBV6-1
ASSDPGREGEQY
>TRBJ2-5|TRBV5-4
ASSLVVGTQETQY
>TRBJ1-1|TRBV19
ASSQGGTTEAF
>TRBJ2-7|TRBV6-5
ASSTTGTGSYEQY
>TRBJ2-5|TRBV7-2
ASSLGGGLAGPETQY
>TRBJ1-3|TRBV19
ASSPGGFGNTIY
>TRBJ2-1|TRBV27
ASSFNPGLNNEQF
>TRBJ1-1|TRBV19
ASSMAGVNTEAF
>TRBJ1-2|TRBV29-1
SVPPSSGTAYGYT
>TRBJ2-2|TRBV6-5
ASSVSRETGELF
>TRBJ1-4|TRBV6-5
ASSRQGSHEKLF
>TRBJ2-3|TRBV6-5
ASSYTLLAATDTQY
>TRBJ2-5|TRBV18
ASSPPYDMETQY
>TRBJ1-2|TRBV18
ASTGQPSYGYT
>TRBJ1-1|TRBV5-1
ASSLQTSNTEAF
>TRBJ1-2|TRBV29-1
SVWSGDYGYT